This TCR beta chain was sequenced during a study of blood T cells in healthy people across ages. The study, taken as a whole, reports: Naive T cell percentage and TCR beta diversity correlated strongly.

V was trimmed by 5 bases and J by 5 bases, leaving 13 bases between them. Germline V lookup: CDR1 SGHTA, CDR2 FQGNSA. The CDR3 covers 14 residues. This clonotype was detected a few times. Antigen unknown. PCR was performed a second time for 7 to 11 cycles using a sample-barcoded 5' primer and a J-beta primer mix. Each sample yielded at least 2.5 million CDR3-containing paired-end reads. One entry per CDR3 protein, called by TCRdb with MiXCR from the 5' RACE reads. The sample yields about 620,000 distinct CDR3 sequences, 20% to 25% seen once. The source material was blood. The sequence derives from a man between 65 and 85 years old in good health. V and J are TRBV7-2 and TRBJ1-5; D call uncertain. The CDR3 loop reads CASSARGPDQPQHF. The CDR3 bases are TGTGCCAGCAGCGCAAGAGGCCCGGATCAGCCCCAGCATTTT.